This TCR beta chain was captured by sequencing in a study of PD-L1 blockade in urothelial cancer. Background on the study: Most patients, about 90% of the roughly 29, were males with bladder-origin cancer. General study points: Tumor-infiltrating T lymphocyte proportion was higher in durable-benefit patients.

With respect to this clone: Its target is not known.

Germline V lookup: CDR1 KGHSH, CDR2 LQKENI. CDR3 size: 13 residues. The V and J ends lost 4 bases and 4 bases respectively, with 10 bases between them. Assay: immunoSEQ multiplex PCR; the TCRdb copy retains only in-frame clones and omits some. The table lists over 1,500 clones, about a third of them singletons. This receptor was identified in a woman between 55 and 75 years old with urothelial cancer. The material sequenced was tumor tissue, taken before atezolizumab (anti-PD-L1) treatment. The chain recombines TRBV18 with TRBJ1-1; D is ambiguous. The CDR3 sequence: CASSREVATEAFF. The CDR3 DNA reads TGTGCCAGCTCACGGGAGGTGGCCACTGAAGCTTTCTTT.